The text below deals with one TCR beta chain. The cohort comprised adults aged 18 to 89 years residing in approximately 22 US areas. The sample comes from a study of blood T cell repertoires in COVID-19. This table comes from immunoSEQ multiplex PCR, and its TCRdb copy is limited to in-frame clones, with some not included. The profile shows hundreds of thousands of clones, around nine tenths of them singletons. The receptor was isolated from a woman aged 25 to 39 who had been exposed to COVID-19. What was sequenced was PBMCs or T cells enriched from blood (not recorded which).

Here the CDR3 reads CASSSGMYSNQPQHF. The CDR3 DNA sequence: TGTGCCAGCAGCTCGGGAATGTATAGCAATCAGCCCCAGCATTTT. The chain carries TRBV5-6 and TRBJ1-5; D is uncertain. The germline V and J ends were trimmed by 3 bases and 0 bases, with 10 bases remaining between them. There are 15 residues in the CDR3. Looked up from germline, CDR1 is SGHDT and CDR2 is YYEEEE. Full variable domain (outside the CDR3, taken from reference TRBV5-6 and TRBJ1-5): DAGVTQSPTHLIKTRGQQVTLRCSPKSGHDTVSWYQQALGQGPQFIFQYYEEEERQRGNFPDRFSGHQFPNYSSELNVNALLLGDSALYLCASSSGMYSNQPQHFGDGTRLSIL.